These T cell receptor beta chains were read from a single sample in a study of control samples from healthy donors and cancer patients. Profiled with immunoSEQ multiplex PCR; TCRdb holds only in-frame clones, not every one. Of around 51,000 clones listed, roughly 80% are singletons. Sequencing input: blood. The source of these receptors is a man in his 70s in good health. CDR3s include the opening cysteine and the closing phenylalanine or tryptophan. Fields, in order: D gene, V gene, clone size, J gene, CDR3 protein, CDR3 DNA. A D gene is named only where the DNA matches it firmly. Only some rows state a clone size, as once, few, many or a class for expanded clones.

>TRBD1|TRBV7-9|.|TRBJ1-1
CASSPGQGTPEAFF
TGTGCCAGCAGCCCGGGACAGGGTACCCCTGAAGCTTTCTTT
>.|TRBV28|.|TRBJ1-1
CASITGAGTNTEAFF
TGTGCCAGCATAACGGGGGCAGGCACGAACACTGAAGCTTTCTTT
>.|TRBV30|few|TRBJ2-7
CAWGLASGYEQYF
TGTGCCTGGGGACTCGCCAGCGGCTACGAGCAGTACTTC
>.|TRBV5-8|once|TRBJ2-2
CASSLGGETVNTGELFF
TGTGCCAGCAGCTTGGGGGGAGAGACTGTGAACACCGGGGAGCTGTTTTTT
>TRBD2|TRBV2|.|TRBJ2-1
CASSERMAGGTYNEQFF
TGTGCCAGCAGTGAACGAATGGCGGGGGGAACCTACAATGAGCAGTTCTTC
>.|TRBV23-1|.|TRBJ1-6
CASSPKRGWDNSPLHF
TGCGCCAGCAGCCCAAAGCGCGGTTGGGACAATTCACCCCTCCACTTT
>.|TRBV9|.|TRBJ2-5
CASSARHRRDKETQYF
TGTGCCAGCAGCGCCCGACATAGACGGGACAAAGAGACCCAGTACTTC
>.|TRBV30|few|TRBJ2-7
CAWSVGGLPNEQYF
TGTGCCTGGAGTGTAGGGGGGCTCCCCAACGAGCAGTACTTC
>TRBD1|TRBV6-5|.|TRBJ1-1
CASRPGQGAHAFF
TGTGCCAGCAGACCCGGACAGGGGGCGCATGCTTTCTTT
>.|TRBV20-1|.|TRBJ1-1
CSASLLNTEAFF
TGCAGTGCTAGTCTCCTGAACACTGAAGCTTTCTTT
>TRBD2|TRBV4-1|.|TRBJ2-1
CASSQDTSGEVDNEQFF
TGCGCCAGCAGCCAAGATACCAGCGGGGAAGTCGACAATGAGCAGTTCTTC
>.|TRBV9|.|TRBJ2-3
CASSVETDTQYF
TGTGCCAGCAGCGTAGAGACAGATACGCAGTATTTT
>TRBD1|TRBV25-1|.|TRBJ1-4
CASSPMDRGGGNEKLFF
TGTGCCAGCAGTCCTATGGACAGGGGGGGCGGTAATGAAAAACTGTTTTTT
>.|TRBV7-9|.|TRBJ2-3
CASSLGGKLDTQYF
TGTGCCAGCAGCTTGGGGGGAAAGTTAGATACGCAGTATTTT
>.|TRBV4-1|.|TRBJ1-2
CASSQVLGASYGYTF
TGCGCCAGCAGCCAAGTCCTAGGGGCGAGCTATGGCTACACCTTC
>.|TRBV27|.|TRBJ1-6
CASSYDKSSYNSPLHF
TGTGCCAGCAGTTACGACAAGAGCTCCTATAATTCACCCCTCCACTTT
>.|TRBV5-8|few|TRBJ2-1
CASSSLAHNEQFF
TGTGCCAGCAGCTCCCTAGCCCACAATGAGCAGTTCTTC
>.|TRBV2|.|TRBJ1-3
CASSASGGPRSGNTIYF
TGTGCCAGCAGTGCCTCCGGGGGACCCCGCTCTGGAAACACCATATATTTT
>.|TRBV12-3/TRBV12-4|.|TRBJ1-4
CASSLLGASKLFF
TGTGCCAGCAGTTTACTCGGGGCTTCTAAACTGTTTTTT
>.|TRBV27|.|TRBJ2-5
CASRGPGAQYF
TGTGCCAGCAGGGGGCCAGGGGCCCAGTACTTC
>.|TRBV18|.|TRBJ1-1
CASAQGRTEAFF
TGTGCCAGCGCCCAGGGGAGGACTGAAGCTTTCTTT
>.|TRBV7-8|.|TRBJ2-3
CASSAGLNPSTDTQYF
TGTGCCAGCAGCGCGGGACTTAATCCTAGCACAGATACGCAGTATTTT
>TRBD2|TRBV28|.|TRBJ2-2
CASSLSSGSYTGELFF
TGTGCCAGCAGTTTAAGTAGCGGGAGTTACACCGGGGAGCTGTTTTTT
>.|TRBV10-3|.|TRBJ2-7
CAIRDPGLNYEQYF
TGTGCCATCAGGGACCCGGGACTCAACTACGAGCAGTACTTC
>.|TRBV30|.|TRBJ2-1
CASHPGRDPGNEQFF
TGTGCCTCGCACCCGGGGCGGGACCCTGGGAATGAGCAGTTCTTC
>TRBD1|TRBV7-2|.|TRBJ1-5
CASSLRVQGVGNQPQHF
TGTGCCAGCAGCTTAAGAGTCCAGGGGGTAGGGAATCAGCCCCAGCATTTT
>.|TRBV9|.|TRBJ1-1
CASSVGTWANTEAFF
TGTGCCAGCAGCGTAGGAACTTGGGCCAACACTGAAGCTTTCTTT
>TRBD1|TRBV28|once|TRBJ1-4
CASTLTGAEKLFF
TGTGCCAGCACCTTGACAGGGGCTGAAAAACTGTTTTTT
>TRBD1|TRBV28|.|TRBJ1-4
CVSSLLTGSYEKLFF
TGTGTCAGCAGTTTATTGACAGGGTCCTACGAAAAACTGTTTTTT
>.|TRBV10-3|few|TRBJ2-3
CAITRTFLGADTQYF
TGTGCCATCACTCGGACCTTCCTAGGGGCAGATACGCAGTATTTT
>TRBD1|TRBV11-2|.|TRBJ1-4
CASSSDRGSEKLFF
TGTGCCAGCAGCTCAGACAGGGGCAGTGAAAAACTGTTTTTT
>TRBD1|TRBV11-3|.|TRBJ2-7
CASSLTRQGTYEQYF
TGTGCCAGCAGCCTAACTAGACAGGGAACCTACGAGCAGTACTTC
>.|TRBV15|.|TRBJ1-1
CATSRDGNTEAFF
TGTGCCACCAGCAGAGACGGGAACACTGAAGCTTTCTTT
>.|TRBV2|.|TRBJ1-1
CASRRDLNTEAFF
TGTGCCAGCAGGCGGGACTTGAACACTGAAGCTTTCTTT
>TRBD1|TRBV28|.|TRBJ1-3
CASSLPLGQATTSSGNTIYF
TGTGCCAGCAGTCTACCCTTGGGACAGGCTACTACGAGCTCTGGAAACACCATATATTTT
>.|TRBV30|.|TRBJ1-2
CAWSVRRDSGYTF
TGTGCCTGGAGTGTACGGAGGGATAGTGGCTACACCTTC
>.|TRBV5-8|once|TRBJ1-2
CASSLSPGAYGYTF
TGTGCCAGCAGCTTAAGCCCCGGCGCCTATGGCTACACCTTC
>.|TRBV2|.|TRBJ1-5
CASSEALLVNSNQPQHF
TGTGCCAGCAGTGAAGCGCTTTTAGTCAATAGCAATCAGCCCCAGCATTTT
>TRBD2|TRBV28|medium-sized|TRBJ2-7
CASASGSYEQYF
TGTGCCAGCGCTAGCGGCTCCTACGAGCAGTACTTC
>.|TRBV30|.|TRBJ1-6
CAWSVPRAGNSPLHF
TGTGCCTGGAGTGTACCCAGGGCCGGTAATTCACCCCTCCACTTT
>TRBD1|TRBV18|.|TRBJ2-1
CASSPLQDRGPLLINEQFF
TGTGCCAGCTCACCACTCCAGGACAGGGGGCCCCTTTTGATCAATGAGCAGTTCTTC
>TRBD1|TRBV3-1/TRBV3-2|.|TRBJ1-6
CASSQGWDRDSPLHF
TGTGCCAGCAGCCAAGGGTGGGACAGGGACTCACCCCTCCACTTT
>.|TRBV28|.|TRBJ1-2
CASSAPGALDYTF
TGTGCCAGCAGTGCCCCGGGTGCCCTCGACTACACCTTC
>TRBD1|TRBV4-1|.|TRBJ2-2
CASSRTGANTGELFF
TGCGCCAGCAGCCGGACAGGGGCGAACACCGGGGAGCTGTTTTTT
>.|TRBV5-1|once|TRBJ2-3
CASSLGAPYTDTQYF
TGCGCCAGCAGCTTGGGAGCGCCCTACACAGATACGCAGTATTTT
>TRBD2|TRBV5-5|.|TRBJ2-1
CASSRTTGLAKYSYNEQFF
TGTGCCAGCAGCCGTACTACGGGACTAGCGAAATACTCCTACAATGAGCAGTTCTTC
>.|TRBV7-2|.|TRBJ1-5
CASSTDSSGKPQHF
TGTGCCAGCAGCACCGACAGCTCCGGGAAGCCCCAGCATTTT
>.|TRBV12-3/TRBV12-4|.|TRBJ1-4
CASSLDGKLFF
TGTGCCAGCAGTTTAGACGGAAAACTGTTTTTT
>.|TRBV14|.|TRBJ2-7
CASSQGYRLGRLYEQYF
TGTGCCAGCAGCCAAGGTTATCGGCTCGGCAGGCTTTACGAGCAGTACTTC
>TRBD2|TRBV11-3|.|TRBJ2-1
CASSLALAGDNEQFF
TGTGCCAGCAGCTTAGCACTAGCGGGAGATAATGAGCAGTTCTTC